A single sample is the source of the 30 T cell receptor beta chains below, sequenced in a study of glioma-infiltrating T cells. The iRepertoire nested amplicon-rescue multiplex PCR amplified TCR alpha and beta CDR3s from RNA. Via MiXCR, TCRdb re-called the multiplex PCR reads, giving one row per CDR3 protein. This sample has approximately 88,000 distinct CDR3 sequences, with 20% to 25% found just once. Sequencing was done on a sample of glioma tissue, nonneoplastic brain tissue, or PBMCs (not recorded which). The source of these receptors is a human donor with low-grade glioma or glioblastoma, undergoing nonglioma brain surgery, or in good health (not recorded which).

Ten or more counts support this clonotype. This chain connects TRBV10-3 to TRBJ1-1; TRBD1 is a possible D gene (6 bases). This CDR3 has 14 residues. Germline loops: CDR1 ENHRY, CDR2 SYGVKD. V lost 2 bases to trimming and J lost 1 base, with 8 bases between them. The CDR3 loop reads CAISELQGNTEAFF. The CDR3 coding sequence is TGTGCCATCAGTGAGCTACAGGGGAACACTGAAGCTTTCTTT.

This chain links TRBV3-1 with TRBJ2-1; 12 bases match TRBD2. The trim removed 0 bases at V and 10 bases at J, leaving 7 bases unmatched. Germline loops: CDR1 LGHDT, CDR2 YNNKEL (reference sequence). The CDR3 has 16 residues. This CDR3 is CASSQDLAGGYREQFF. As DNA, the CDR3 is TGTGCCAGCAGCCAAGACCTAGCGGGAGGGTATCGCGAGCAGTTCTTC.

The rearrangement joins TRBV7-9 to TRBJ2-5; D is ambiguous. The length of the CDR3 is 14 residues. Germline-derived CDR1 and CDR2 are SEHNR and FQNEAQ (reference sequence). The V and J ends lost 0 bases and 7 bases respectively, with 12 bases between them. The CDR3 reads CASSLAGIKGTQYF. In DNA, the CDR3 is TGTGCCAGCAGCTTAGCGGGCATAAAAGGGACCCAGTACTTC. The variable domain in full, with the rest retrieved from reference TRBV7-9 and TRBJ2-5, is DTGVSQNPRHKITKRGQNVTFRCDPISEHNRLYWYRQTLGQGPEFLTYFQNEAQLEKSRLLSDRFSAERPKGSFSTLEIQRTEQGDSAMYLCASSLAGIKGTQYFGPGTRLLVL.

This clonotype was seen a few times. The rearrangement links TRBV7-2 to TRBJ2-5; D is ambiguous. CDR1 SGHTA and CDR2 FQGNSA come from the germline V gene. The CDR3 runs 14 residues. V lost 0 bases and J lost 3, with 8 bases in between. CDR3: CASSLAGRKETQYF. In DNA form, the CDR3 reads TGTGCCAGCAGCTTAGCCGGAAGAAAAGAGACCCAGTACTTC.

Comments on this clonotype: It may be a read error: a sequence one base away is much more abundant. The chain combines TRBV4-1 with TRBJ2-1; D may be TRBD2 (6 bases). V lost 8 bases, J lost 3 bases, and 14 bases lay in between. The germline V gene encodes CDR1 MGHRA and CDR2 YSYEKL. The CDR3 is 14 residues long. The CDR3 sequence: CASGGNSGYNEQFF. The CDR3 DNA follows: TGCGCCAGCGGAGGGAATAGCGGCTACAATGAGCAGTTCTTC.

This clonotype was detected ten times or more. The gene calls are TRBV7-2 and TRBJ1-1, with D unresolved. V was shortened by 5 bases and J by 1 base, with 11 bases between the two germline ends. The CDR3 has 14 amino acids. Germline-derived CDR1 and CDR2 are SGHTA and FQGNSA. The CDR3 loop is CASSAGSSNTEAFF. The CDR3 nucleotides read TGTGCCAGCAGCGCAGGTAGTTCGAACACTGAAGCTTTCTTT.

This clonotype was seen ten or more times. J is TRBJ2-7 and V is TRBV6-1; 7 nucleotides match TRBD1. Trimming removed 4 bases from V and 4 bases from J; junction bases left unmatched: 4. Per the germline V gene, CDR1 is MNHNS and CDR2 is SASEGT. There are 13 residues in the CDR3. CDR3 bases: TGTGCCAGCAGTGGGGACAGATCATACGAGCAGTACTTC. Its translation is CASSGDRSYEQYF.

The chain is built from TRBV30 and TRBJ2-7; D tentatively reads TRBD1 or TRBD2 (5 bases each). V was trimmed by 0 bases and J by 0 bases, leaving 12 bases between them. CDR3 length equals 15 residues. CDR1 is GTSNPN and CDR2 is SVGIG in the germline V gene (reference sequence). CDR3 nucleotide sequence: TGTGCCTGGAGTGTATATGGGGGAAGCTCCTACGAGCAGTACTTC. Residues: CAWSVYGGSSYEQYF.

This clonotype occurred many times. The V gene is TRBV4-2, the J gene TRBJ2-1, with 8 bases fitting TRBD2. There are 13 residues in the CDR3. The V gene's germline CDR1 is LGHNA and CDR2 YNFKEQ. Germline trimming cut 1 base from V and 13 bases from J; bases unmatched to any gene: 6. CDR3 bases: TGTGCCAGCAGCCAAGTAGAGCGGGGGAGCCAGTTCTTC. This codes for CASSQVERGSQFF.

As regards this clonotype: A read error may explain this, as a much larger clone is one base away. The genes are TRBV7-6 and TRBJ2-1, with unresolved D. Germline values: CDR1 SGHVS, CDR2 FNYEAQ. The CDR3 has 15 amino acids. The V end was cut by 5 bases, the J end by 3 bases, with 14 bases between. In DNA, the CDR3 is TGTGCCAGCAGCCGTAGCCTGGGCTACTACAATGAGCAGTTCTTC. This translates into CASSRSLGYYNEQFF.

The rearrangement uses TRBV19 and TRBJ2-5, with D uncertain. Trimming removed 5 bases at V and 7 bases at J, with 20 bases between. Germline V gene data show CDR1 as LNHDA and CDR2 as SQIVND (reference sequence). The CDR3 length is 15 residues. Here the CDR3 reads CASSVDRRALGTQYF. Written as DNA, the CDR3 is TGTGCCAGTAGTGTTGACCGCCGGGCGCTGGGGACCCAGTACTTC.

As concerns this clonotype: A much larger clone differs by one base, so this may be a read error. V gene TRBV20-1 combines with J gene TRBJ2-6; no clear D gene. Deletions cut 0 bases from V and 0 bases from J, with 9 bases between. From germline, CDR1 is DFQATT and CDR2 SNEGSKA (reference sequence). The CDR3 sequence is 16 residues long. Here the CDR3 reads CSARDGTDSGANVLTF. DNA for the CDR3: TGCAGTGCTAGAGATGGAACAGACTCTGGGGCCAACGTCCTGACTTTC.

This clonotype was observed a handful of times. J is TRBJ2-7 and V is TRBV10-2; D is perhaps TRBD1 (5 bases). Trimming removed 4 bases from V and 2 bases from J, with 9 bases in between. The V gene's germline CDR1 is WSHSY and CDR2 SAAADI. The CDR3 is 13 amino acids. In DNA, the CDR3 is TGCGCCAGCAGTGTAACAGGTACCTACGAGCAGTACTTC. Amino acid sequence: CASSVTGTYEQYF.

The V call is TRBV4-1, the J call TRBJ1-5, with no clear D. The CDR3 runs 16 residues. Germline values: CDR1 MGHRA, CDR2 YSYEKL. V was cut by 4 bases and J by 7 bases, with 20 bases left in between. Written as DNA, the CDR3 is TGCGCCAGCAGCCCAACCCCACAGTGGGCCCTACAGCCCCAGCATTTT. This gives the protein CASSPTPQWALQPQHF.

This clonotype was seen at least ten times. The gene calls are TRBV27 and TRBJ1-5, with TRBD1 matching 7 bases. The J segment lost 2 bases and the V segment lost 5 bases, leaving 15 bases of the junction unmatched. Germline-derived CDR1 and CDR2 are MNHEY and SMNVEV (reference sequence). The CDR3 runs 18 residues. The CDR3 loop is CASSPPGQPKEGNQPQHF. The DNA of the CDR3 is TGTGCCAGCAGTCCCCCGGGACAGCCTAAGGAAGGCAATCAGCCCCAGCATTTT.

This clonotype was observed at least ten times. The chain combines TRBV7-8 with TRBJ2-5; possible D gene TRBD1, 6 bases. The CDR3 runs 13 residues. The germline V and J ends were trimmed by 5 bases and 2 bases, with 9 bases remaining between them. Germline assignment: CDR1 SGHVS and CDR2 FQNEAQ. CDR3 bases: TGTGCCAGCAGCACAGGACAGCAAGAGACCCAGTACTTC. Translating gives CASSTGQQETQYF.

The J gene is TRBJ1-4, the V gene TRBV19; the D is unclear. Trimming cost V 8 bases and J 4 bases, with 14 bases left between them. This CDR3 is 14 amino acids long. Germline CDR1 is LNHDA and CDR2 is SQIVND (reference sequence). CDR3 loop: CASAAGLSNEKLFF. The DNA of the CDR3 is TGTGCCAGTGCGGCCGGACTGAGTAATGAAAAACTGTTTTTT.

Many counts were recorded for this clonotype. The chain couples TRBV18 to TRBJ1-2; possible D gene TRBD1, 5 bases. Germline V gene sequence: CDR1 KGHSH, CDR2 LQKENI. The CDR3 totals 15 residues. Trimming took off 3 bases at V and 2 bases at J, with 13 bases between the two ends. The CDR3 DNA is TGTGCCAGCTCACCTGGACACACGTCGAACTATGGCTACACCTTC. It is translated as CASSPGHTSNYGYTF.

Concerning this clonotype: This clone may be a read error of a much larger clone one base away. The V and J genes are TRBV3-1 and TRBJ1-1; D possibly corresponds to TRBD1 (6 bases). The germline V gene encodes CDR1 LGHDT and CDR2 YNNKEL (reference sequence). The length of the CDR3 is 16 residues. The CDR3 DNA follows: TGTGCCAGCAGCCACGCTCCTTTCAGGGGAGACACTAAAGCTTTCTTT. Translation: CASSHAPFRGDTKAFF.

This clonotype was seen repeatedly, ten times or more. The rearrangement links TRBV7-2 to TRBJ2-3; the match to TRBD2 covers 12 bases. This CDR3 region has 16 residues. The junction had 4 bases not matched to a gene; V was cut back by 2 bases and J by 4 bases. CDR1 is SGHTA, CDR2 FQGNSA, per germline. CDR3: CASSLRLAGASDTQYF. The CDR3 DNA is TGTGCCAGCAGCTTACGACTAGCGGGGGCATCAGATACGCAGTATTTT.

The CDR3 protein is CASSFWRNGPSEQYF. In DNA, the CDR3 is TGTGCCAGCAGCTTCTGGCGGAACGGCCCCTCCGAGCAGTACTTC. The V gene is TRBV5-4, the J gene TRBJ2-7, with D uncertain. Per germline, CDR1 SGHNT and CDR2 YYREEE (reference sequence). The CDR3 is 15 residues long. Trimming removed 2 bases at V and 6 bases at J, with 18 bases between.

This clonotype was observed at least ten times. The J gene is TRBJ2-3, the V gene TRBV20-1; 7 bases fit TRBD1. Per germline, CDR1 DFQATT and CDR2 SNEGSKA (reference sequence). V shed 5 bases, J shed 3 bases, and the junction held 5 bases outside the gene matches. This CDR3 is built from 13 residues. The CDR3 bases are TGCAGTGCTCTCACAGGGGATACAGATACGCAGTATTTT. The encoded protein is CSALTGDTDTQYF.

J is TRBJ1-1 and V is TRBV5-1; the D gene is possibly TRBD1 (5 bases). This CDR3 contains 16 residues. Deletions cut 5 bases from V and 6 bases from J, with 23 bases between. Germline V gene lookup returns CDR1 SGHRS and CDR2 YFSETQ. The chain's CDR3 is CASSLRDGRAIAEAFF. The CDR3 nucleotides are TGCGCCAGCAGTCTTCGGGATGGCAGGGCAATCGCTGAAGCTTTCTTT.

This rearrangement joins TRBV29-1 to TRBJ2-7; TRBD2 aligns across 7 bases. Germline loops: CDR1 SQVTM, CDR2 ANQGSEA. The CDR3 is 17 residues long. Unmatched junction bases numbered 20, after V lost 4 bases and J lost 5 bases. The CDR3 loop is CSVVGGGFRSTFHEQYF. CDR3 DNA: TGCAGCGTTGTGGGGGGGGGGTTTCGGTCGACTTTCCACGAGCAGTACTTC.

The table lists this clonotype with many counts. This chain joins TRBV7-9 and TRBJ1-3; no definite D call. V lost 3 bases and J 2 bases, leaving 8 bases between the germline ends. The CDR3 contains 14 residues. The germline V gene encodes CDR1 SEHNR and CDR2 FQNEAQ (reference sequence). The CDR3 sequence is CASSLTRAGNTIYF. The CDR3 DNA is TGTGCCAGCAGCTTGACCCGTGCTGGAAACACCATATATTTT.

This clonotype was found many times. The gene calls are TRBV6-1 and TRBJ1-2; 8 bases are shared with TRBD1. The CDR3 is made up of 16 amino acids. The germline V gene encodes CDR1 MNHNS and CDR2 SASEGT. The junction had 16 bases not matched to a gene; V was cut back by 5 bases and J by 8 bases. DNA of the CDR3: TGTGCCAGCAGTAACCCCGGGACAGGTCTTTTGAAGGGCTACACCTTC. Translation: CASSNPGTGLLKGYTF.

This clonotype was seen at least ten times. The chain combines TRBV20-1 with TRBJ2-7; D is perhaps TRBD1 (6 bases). The CDR3 sequence is 11 residues long. V dropped 6 bases and J dropped 3 bases, with 9 bases sitting between them. Germline values: CDR1 DFQATT, CDR2 SNEGSKA (reference sequence). The CDR3: CSALQGYEQYF. CDR3 DNA sequence: TGCAGTGCCCTACAGGGCTACGAGCAGTACTTC.

Concerning this clonotype: This may stem from a read error, because a much larger clone lies one nucleotide away. V gene TRBV6-1 combines with J gene TRBJ2-7; 7 bases agree with TRBD2. With V trimmed by 5 bases and J by 9 bases, 16 bases remained unmatched. Germline values: CDR1 MNHNS, CDR2 SASEGT. The CDR3 is 15 amino acids. CDR3 amino acids: CASSNPGLPTGGQYF. The DNA for the CDR3 is TGTGCCAGCAGTAACCCGGGACTCCCCACGGGGGGGCAGTACTTC.

This clonotype was seen ten or more times. The junction departs from the called germline gene at one end, perhaps through a read error. CDR3 protein: CASSGTRDREHF. CDR3 nucleotides: TGTGCCAGCAGTGGGACCCGCGATAGGGAGCACTTC. This sequence joins TRBV2 and TRBJ2-5, with TRBD2 as a possible D gene (5 bases). CDR3 length: 12 residues. The germline CDR1 and CDR2 sequences are SNHLY and FYNNEI. Combining the CDR3 with reference TRBV2 and TRBJ2-5 gives the whole variable domain EPEVTQTPSHQVTQMGQEVILRCVPISNHLYFYWYRQILGQKVEFLVSFYNNEISEKSEIFDDQFSVERPDGSNFTLKIRSTKLEDSAMYFCASSGTRDREHFGPGTRLLVL.

This clonotype was observed many times. This chain uses TRBV20-1 with TRBJ2-1; D may match TRBD1 or TRBD2 (5 bases each). The CDR3 length is 14 residues. Trimming took off 5 bases at V and 0 bases at J, with 11 bases between the two ends. Per germline, CDR1 DFQATT and CDR2 SNEGSKA (reference sequence). In nucleotides, the CDR3 is TGCAGTGCTTGGGACGGCAGCTCCTACAATGAGCAGTTCTTC. This gives the protein CSAWDGSSYNEQFF.